A single sample is the source of the 11 T cell receptor beta chains below, sequenced in a study of PD-1 blockade in classical Hodgkin lymphoma (dated by TCRdb to 2018 to 2020). The receptor library was made with the immunoSEQ multiplex PCR assay. Here the immuneACCESS table is served through TCRdb, limited to in-frame sequences with V and J called. Missing clones are a known gap in these copies; in checked studies unresolved V genes cover under half, and the rest lacks a known reason. Recorded for this sample are approximately 26,000 clones; around 70% of them occurred a single time. Clones ranked in the top ten supply 20% to 30% of the sample. What this sample's time point label stands for: cycle 2 day 1 (C2D1) of nivolumab. Every trial patient had relapsed after autologous stem cell transplantation, and cohorts A, B and C differed in prior brentuximab vedotin exposure. The starting material was peripheral blood mononuclear cells (PBMCs), obtained before the second cycle of nivolumab. The receptors come from a human donor with classical Hodgkin lymphoma.

V gene TRBV4-1 combines with J gene TRBJ1-3; no definite D call. This CDR3 contains 15 residues. V lost 0 bases and J 3 bases, leaving 9 bases between the germline ends. In germline, CDR1 is MGHRA, CDR2 YSYEKL. The CDR3 bases are TGCGCCAGCAGCCAAGATCAACTTCTTGGAAACACCATATATTTT. It codes for CASSQDQLLGNTIYF.

This clone has only one observation. V is TRBV6-5 and J is TRBJ1-1; tentative D call: TRBD1 (6 bases). The CDR3 loop spans 14 amino acids. CDR1 and CDR2 from the germline V gene are MNHEY and SVGAGI. V lost 3 bases and J 1 base, leaving 9 bases between the germline ends. The CDR3 here is CASSYTGQNTEAFF. The CDR3 nucleotides read TGTGCCAGCAGTTATACAGGGCAGAACACTGAAGCTTTCTTT.

The chain recombines TRBV18 with TRBJ2-3, with 7 bases that match TRBD1. Germline CDR1 and CDR2: KGHSH and LQKENI. This CDR3 has 17 amino acids. With 3 bases clipped from V and 5 bases from J, the junction kept 14 bases outside the gene matches. CDR3 in amino acids: CASSPVRGEGAEDTQYF. The CDR3 DNA reads TGTGCCAGCTCACCTGTCCGGGGCGAGGGGGCTGAAGATACGCAGTATTTT.

There are a few counts of this clone. Written as DNA, the CDR3 is TGCGCCAGCAGTGCGGGCAGCTTGAACACTGAAGCTTTCTTT. Translating it yields CASSAGSLNTEAFF. The chain combines TRBV10-1 with TRBJ1-1; no clear D. The germline gives CDR1 WNHNN, CDR2 SYGVQD (reference sequence). The CDR3 extends over 14 amino acids. V lost 4 bases and J lost 0, with 9 bases in between.

The J gene is TRBJ2-7, the V gene TRBV28; TRBD1 aligns across 8 bases. Germline values: CDR1 MDHEN, CDR2 SYDVKM. CDR3 length: 14 amino acids. V shed 5 bases, J shed 3 bases, and the junction held 6 bases outside the gene matches. The CDR3 region has the DNA TGTGCCAGCAGTGTACAGGGGGAGATCTACGAGCAGTACGTC. This gives the protein CASSVQGEIYEQYV.

This clone was seen a few times. The genes are TRBV2 and TRBJ1-1, with D uncertain. The CDR3 is 11 amino acids. The V end lost 2 bases, the J end lost 10 bases, and 8 bases lay between the germline ends. The germline V gene has CDR1 SNHLY and CDR2 FYNNEI. CDR3 region: CASSEQVLAFF. DNA of the CDR3: TGTGCCAGCAGTGAACAGGTTTTAGCTTTCTTT.

V is TRBV7-2 and J is TRBJ2-1; 8 bases fit TRBD1. CDR1 is SGHTA and CDR2 is FQGNSA in the germline V gene. The CDR3 has 17 amino acids. V was pared by 1 base and J by 4 bases, with 9 bases of the junction left unmatched. CDR3 in amino acids: CASSLDPDRAAYNEQFF. The CDR3 region has the DNA TGTGCCAGCAGCTTAGATCCGGACAGGGCTGCATACAATGAGCAGTTCTTC.

The chain uses TRBV28 and TRBJ2-7; 7 bases map to TRBD1. There are 16 residues in the CDR3. V lost 7 bases, J lost 0 bases, and 12 bases stayed unmatched. CDR1 and CDR2 from the germline V gene are MDHEN and SYDVKM. For the CDR3, the DNA is TGTGCCAGCAACTCCCGACAGGGCCGATTCTCCTACGAGCAGTACGTC. Amino acid sequence: CASNSRQGRFSYEQYV.

The rearrangement joins TRBV9 to TRBJ2-3; D gene uncertain. The CDR3 consists of 13 residues. Germline loops: CDR1 SGDLS, CDR2 YYNGEE. V lost 3 bases to trimming and J lost 1 base, with 6 bases between them. CDR3 sequence: CASSASGTDTQYF. CDR3 DNA sequence: TGTGCCAGCAGCGCGTCGGGCACAGATACGCAGTATTTT.

V and J are TRBV18 and TRBJ2-1, with D tentatively TRBD1 (5 bases). Germline CDR1 is KGHSH and CDR2 is LQKENI. The CDR3 has 12 amino acids. Between the trimmed V and J ends, which lost 1 base and 7 bases, there was a span of 5 bases. The CDR3 sequence: CASSPRQNEQFF. The CDR3 DNA reads as TGTGCCAGCTCACCACGACAGAATGAGCAGTTCTTC.

This chain joins TRBV5-1 and TRBJ1-6; D is undetermined. Trimming pared 1 base from V and 7 bases from J, leaving 9 bases between. CDR1 SGHRS and CDR2 YFSETQ come from the germline V gene. CDR3 size: 14 residues. CDR3 residues: CASSLLQVNSPLHF. The DNA for the CDR3 is TGCGCCAGCAGCTTGTTGCAGGTGAATTCACCCCTCCACTTT.